The subject of this entry is one T cell receptor (beta chain). Random hexamers were used to reverse transcribe the RNA input (about 0.45 to 1 ug). TCRdb reanalysed the immunoSEQ multiplex PCR reads using MiXCR and keeps one entry per CDR3 protein. The sample consists of tens of thousands of distinct CDR3 sequences, 93% of them appearing once. Germline assignment: CDR1 SEHNR and CDR2 FQNEAQ (reference sequence). Trimming removed 3 bases from V and 8 bases from J, with 7 bases in between. This CDR3 is 12 amino acids long. This entry belongs to a study of CD8 T cells in Susac syndrome. The material sequenced was CD8+ T cells from PBMCs. This TCR came from a human donor with Susac syndrome. The chain is built from TRBV7-9 and TRBJ2-2, with TRBD2 as a possible D gene (5 bases). CDR3 DNA sequence: TGTGCCAGCAGCTTGGGGAGAGGGGAGCTGTTTTTT. This codes for CASSLGRGELFF.